The 13 T cell receptor beta chains reported below all come from one sample, sequenced in a study of blood T cell repertoires in COVID-19. The repertoire was sequenced with immunoSEQ multiplex PCR; TCRdb's copy has only in-frame clones and lacks some. The sample has over 200,000 clones, approximately 80% seen once. Sequencing used PBMCs or T cells enriched from blood (not recorded which). These receptor sequences come from a woman aged 45-59 years with acute COVID-19.

The chain recombines TRBV19 with TRBJ1-5; D is perhaps TRBD1 (6 bases). This CDR3 has 14 residues. Germline assignment: CDR1 LNHDA and CDR2 SQIVND (reference sequence). Trimming took off 6 bases at V and 1 base at J, with 10 bases between the two ends. CDR3 residues: CASRGQGSNQPQHF. The CDR3 region has the DNA TGTGCCAGTAGGGGTCAGGGGAGCAATCAGCCCCAGCATTTT.

Concerning this clone itself: A single base separates this from a much larger clone, so it may be a read error. V and J are TRBV14 and TRBJ1-1; D might be TRBD1 (5 bases). The ends were cut back, 4 bases at V and 5 bases at J, with 8 bases in the middle. From germline, CDR1 is SGHDN and CDR2 FVKESK. The CDR3 loop spans 12 amino acids. The CDR3 is CASSRGRTEAFF. Written as DNA, the CDR3 is TGTGCCAGCAGCCGGGGGAGGACTGAAGCTTTCTTT.

The rearrangement joins TRBV5-6 to TRBJ2-3; D remains ambiguous. This CDR3 region has 13 residues. V lost 0 bases and J 3 bases, leaving 5 bases between the germline ends. Germline V gene sequence: CDR1 SGHDT, CDR2 YYEEEE. The CDR3 nucleotides are TGTGCCAGCAGCTTGGGGCAAACAGATACGCAGTATTTT. It yields the protein CASSLGQTDTQYF.

The chain couples TRBV7-9 to TRBJ2-7; 7 bases align to TRBD1. The germline V gene has CDR1 SEHNR and CDR2 FQNEAQ (reference sequence). With V trimmed by 1 base and J by 0 bases, 3 bases remained unmatched. CDR3 size: 15 residues. DNA for the CDR3: TGTGCCAGCAGCTTAGTGGGGACAGCCTCCTACGAGCAGTACTTC. It encodes CASSLVGTASYEQYF.

The V call is TRBV5-1, the J call TRBJ2-4; D gene unclear. Germline lookup yields CDR1 SGHRS and CDR2 YFSETQ. V gave up 3 bases and J gave up 4 bases, with 11 bases separating them. The CDR3 has 14 amino acids. CDR3 nucleotides: TGCGCCAGCAGCTCAACCTCCGGGAAAAACATTCAGTACTTC. Its translation is CASSSTSGKNIQYF.

This clone appeared a few times. The V call is TRBV7-2, the J call TRBJ2-2; 9 bases line up with TRBD1. V gave up 4 bases and J gave up 4 bases; unmatched junction bases: 4. This CDR3 is built from 15 residues. CDR1 and CDR2 from the germline V gene are SGHTA and FQGNSA. The CDR3 nucleotides are TGTGCCAGCAGCTCGGGACAGGGCGCCACCGGGGAGCTGTTTTTT. This encodes CASSSGQGATGELFF. The entire variable domain, with the rest obtained from reference TRBV7-2 and TRBJ2-2, is as follows: GAGVSQSPSNKVTEKGKDVELRCDPISGHTALYWYRQSLGQGLEFLIYFQGNSAPDKSGLPSDRFSAERTGGSVSTLTIQRTQQEDSAVYLCASSSGQGATGELFFGEGSRLTVL.

The chain recombines TRBV19 with TRBJ1-6, with a weak D call TRBD1 (6 bases). The germline CDR1 and CDR2 sequences are LNHDA and SQIVND (reference sequence). CDR3 length equals 13 residues. Trimming removed 6 bases from V and 9 bases from J, with 12 bases in between. The CDR3 loop is CASRQGMASPLHF. The CDR3 DNA sequence: TGTGCCAGTAGACAGGGTATGGCTTCACCCCTCCACTTT. Full variable domain (remainder filled in from reference TRBV19 and TRBJ1-6): DGGITQSPKYLFRKEGQNVTLSCEQNLNHDAMYWYRQDPGQGLRLIYYSQIVNDFQKGDIAEGYSVSREKKESFPLTVTSAQKNPTAFYLCASRQGMASPLHFGNGTRLTVT.

J is TRBJ2-7 and V is TRBV18, with a tentative D call TRBD1 (6 bases). V was pared by 2 bases and J by 0 bases, with 11 bases between. This CDR3 region has 15 residues. CDR1 is KGHSH and CDR2 is LQKENI in the germline V gene. CDR3 nucleotides: TGTGCCAGCTCACCAGTCCGGGACACCTCCTACGAGCAGTACTTC. Protein: CASSPVRDTSYEQYF.

This clone came up once. The chain recombines TRBV6-5 with TRBJ1-6, with 8 bases lining up with TRBD1. Unmatched junction bases numbered 10, after V lost 2 bases and J lost 10 bases. Germline V gene data show CDR1 as MNHEY and CDR2 as SVGAGI. The CDR3 contains 16 residues. The CDR3 sequence is CASSYGTGSRASPLHF. The DNA of the CDR3 is TGTGCCAGCAGTTACGGGACAGGCAGCAGAGCATCACCCCTCCACTTT.

The V and J genes are TRBV25-1 and TRBJ1-4; D not certain. V shed 1 base and J shed 8 bases, with 8 bases lying between them. CDR1 and CDR2 from the germline V gene are MGHDK and SYGVNS. CDR3 size: 13 residues. DNA of the CDR3: TGTGCCAGCAGTGAATCATTTGTGGAAAAACTGTTTTTT. This sequence encodes CASSESFVEKLFF.

The V call is TRBV7-2, the J call TRBJ2-5; TRBD1 is a possible D gene (6 bases). With 3 bases removed from V and 5 bases from J, the gap between germline ends came to 13 bases. The CDR3 runs to 14 residues. Germline V CDR1 and CDR2: SGHTA, FQGNSA. The CDR3, as DNA: TGTGCCAGCAGCTTCCTGTCGAGGGGGGAGACCCAGTACTTC. Translation: CASSFLSRGETQYF.

The chain has TRBV18 and TRBJ1-5; 8 bases agree with TRBD1. This CDR3 is built from 15 residues. Looked up from germline, CDR1 is KGHSH and CDR2 is LQKENI. With 6 bases clipped from V and 6 bases from J, the junction kept 10 bases outside the gene matches. This chain's CDR3 is CASSPGQGGRQPQHF. DNA of the CDR3: TGTGCCAGCTCGCCCGGACAGGGCGGTCGTCAGCCCCAGCATTTT.

The chain couples TRBV7-2 to TRBJ1-5; 8 bases agree with TRBD1. This CDR3 comprises 16 residues. Germline CDR1 and CDR2: SGHTA and FQGNSA. J was trimmed by 3 bases and V by 5 bases; bases with no gene match: 9. In nucleotides, the CDR3 is TGTGCCAGCAGCCCCTCAGGGGGCGAGGTCAATCAGCCCCAGCATTTT. Encoded protein: CASSPSGGEVNQPQHF.